The rows below give T cell receptor beta chains drawn from one sample of a study of blood T cell repertoires in COVID-19. TCRdb's copy holds only in-frame clones and misses some; the assay was immunoSEQ multiplex PCR. The sample shows approximately 85,000 clones, roughly nine tenths of them seen only once. The sequenced sample consisted of peripheral blood. Receptors originate from a man aged 50-59 years with acute or convalescent COVID-19. Each CDR3 is given with its conserved first and last residue. The D gene is left open where the match is weak. Not all rows give a size; the values are once, few, many and, for expanded clones, a class.

len: 13; abundance: NA; j_gene: TRBJ2-7; v_gene: TRBV12-3/TRBV12-4; d_gene: TRBD2; CDR3aa: CASSLGGTGEQYF; CDR3nt: TGTGCCAGCAGTTTGGGAGGGACGGGGGAGCAGTACTTC
len: 15; abundance: NA; j_gene: TRBJ1-6; v_gene: TRBV7-9; d_gene: TRBD1; CDR3aa: CASSPGTGPNSPLHF; CDR3nt: TGTGCCAGCAGCCCAGGGACAGGCCCCAATTCACCCCTCCACTTT
len: 15; abundance: NA; j_gene: TRBJ1-5; v_gene: TRBV4-3; d_gene: NA; CDR3aa: CASSQDRDIYQPQHF; CDR3nt: TGCGCCAGCAGCCAAGATAGGGACATCTATCAGCCCCAGCATTTT
len: 16; abundance: NA; j_gene: TRBJ2-7; v_gene: TRBV6-1; d_gene: NA; CDR3aa: CASSEDPLAGWREQYF; CDR3nt: TGTGCCAGCAGTGAAGACCCGCTGGCGGGGTGGCGAGAGCAGTACTTC
len: 13; abundance: NA; j_gene: TRBJ1-2; v_gene: TRBV9; d_gene: NA; CDR3aa: CASSVAGDYGYTF; CDR3nt: TGTGCCAGCAGCGTAGCGGGGGACTATGGCTACACCTTC
len: 15; abundance: once; j_gene: TRBJ1-4; v_gene: TRBV7-2; d_gene: NA; CDR3aa: CASSLSRATNEKLFF; CDR3nt: TGTGCCAGCAGCTTATCCAGGGCAACTAATGAAAAACTGTTTTTT
len: 13; abundance: NA; j_gene: TRBJ2-1; v_gene: TRBV9; d_gene: TRBD2; CDR3aa: CASSVGGAIEQFF; CDR3nt: TGTGCCAGCAGCGTCGGGGGGGCTATTGAGCAGTTCTTC
len: 14; abundance: NA; j_gene: TRBJ1-1; v_gene: TRBV7-2; d_gene: NA; CDR3aa: CASSPARQNTEAFF; CDR3nt: TGTGCCAGCAGCCCTGCCAGGCAGAACACTGAAGCTTTCTTT
len: 14; abundance: NA; j_gene: TRBJ2-3; v_gene: TRBV29-1; d_gene: TRBD1; CDR3aa: CSVGEGAYTDTQYF; CDR3nt: TGCAGCGTTGGCGAGGGGGCTTACACAGATACGCAGTATTTT
len: 15; abundance: NA; j_gene: TRBJ2-1; v_gene: TRBV5-4; d_gene: TRBD1; CDR3aa: CASSPRQGAVDEQFF; CDR3nt: TGTGCCAGCAGCCCCCGACAGGGGGCTGTGGATGAGCAGTTCTTC
len: 13; abundance: NA; j_gene: TRBJ1-1; v_gene: TRBV30; d_gene: NA; CDR3aa: CAWSPDRNTEAFF; CDR3nt: TGTGCCTGGAGTCCAGACAGGAACACTGAAGCTTTCTTT
len: 14; abundance: NA; j_gene: TRBJ2-2; v_gene: TRBV19; d_gene: NA; CDR3aa: CASSILQPPGELFF; CDR3nt: TGTGCCAGTAGTATATTACAACCCCCCGGGGAGCTGTTTTTT
len: 13; abundance: NA; j_gene: TRBJ1-2; v_gene: TRBV5-1; d_gene: NA; CDR3aa: CASSLSLNYGYTF; CDR3nt: TGCGCCAGCAGCTTGTCACTTAACTATGGCTACACCTTC
len: 11; abundance: once; j_gene: TRBJ2-1; v_gene: TRBV11-1; d_gene: NA; CDR3aa: CASSSSAEQFF; CDR3nt: TGTGCCAGCAGCTCTAGCGCGGAGCAGTTCTTC
len: 13; abundance: NA; j_gene: TRBJ1-5; v_gene: TRBV6-5; d_gene: TRBD1; CDR3aa: CASSQGAEQPQHF; CDR3nt: TGTGCCAGCTCACAGGGGGCTGAACAGCCCCAGCATTTT
len: 13; abundance: NA; j_gene: TRBJ1-6; v_gene: TRBV2; d_gene: NA; CDR3aa: CASSPDRNSPLHF; CDR3nt: TGTGCCAGCAGTCCGGACAGAAATTCACCCCTCCACTTT
len: 15; abundance: NA; j_gene: TRBJ2-6; v_gene: TRBV3-1/TRBV3-2; d_gene: NA; CDR3aa: CASSHSLSGANVLTF; CDR3nt: TGTGCCAGCAGCCACTCCCTCTCTGGGGCCAACGTCCTGACTTTC
len: 14; abundance: NA; j_gene: TRBJ2-7; v_gene: TRBV5-1; d_gene: NA; CDR3aa: CASSLGQVNYEQYF; CDR3nt: TGCGCCAGCAGCTTGGGACAGGTCAACTACGAGCAGTACTTC
len: 15; abundance: NA; j_gene: TRBJ1-1; v_gene: TRBV6-5; d_gene: TRBD1; CDR3aa: CASRDTDDRVEEAFF; CDR3nt: TGTGCCAGCAGGGACACCGATGACAGGGTTGAGGAAGCTTTCTTT
len: 15; abundance: NA; j_gene: TRBJ2-1; v_gene: TRBV13; d_gene: TRBD1; CDR3aa: CASSPGTGAYNEQFF; CDR3nt: TGTGCCAGCTCGCCAGGGACAGGGGCCTACAATGAGCAGTTCTTC
len: 16; abundance: NA; j_gene: TRBJ2-1; v_gene: TRBV5-8; d_gene: TRBD1; CDR3aa: CASSLHPGQGTNEQFF; CDR3nt: TGTGCCAGCAGCTTGCATCCGGGACAGGGAACCAATGAGCAGTTCTTC
len: 15; abundance: NA; j_gene: TRBJ2-5; v_gene: TRBV5-1; d_gene: TRBD1; CDR3aa: CASSLGTGVQETQYF; CDR3nt: TGCGCCAGCAGCTTGGGGACAGGGGTCCAAGAGACCCAGTACTTC
len: 15; abundance: NA; j_gene: TRBJ2-2; v_gene: TRBV2; d_gene: NA; CDR3aa: CASRPSRLGTGELFF; CDR3nt: TGTGCCAGCAGGCCCTCAAGACTAGGCACCGGGGAGCTGTTTTTT
len: 13; abundance: NA; j_gene: TRBJ2-5; v_gene: TRBV5-1; d_gene: NA; CDR3aa: CASSLGDWQTQYF; CDR3nt: TGCGCCAGCAGCTTGGGTGACTGGCAGACCCAGTACTTC
len: 15; abundance: NA; j_gene: TRBJ1-5; v_gene: TRBV27; d_gene: NA; CDR3aa: CASSFSTGINQPQHF; CDR3nt: TGTGCCAGCAGTTTTTCGACGGGAATCAATCAGCCCCAGCATTTT
len: 11; abundance: NA; j_gene: TRBJ2-1; v_gene: TRBV5-1; d_gene: TRBD1; CDR3aa: CASSSDREQFF; CDR3nt: TGCGCCAGCAGCTCGGACAGGGAGCAGTTCTTC